Listed below are T cell receptor beta chains from one sample, sequenced in a study of cytotoxic CD8 clonotypes in ibrutinib-treated CLL. Assay used: immunoSEQ multiplex PCR; TCRdb lists only in-frame clones, some missing. The repertoire includes tens of thousands of clones, approximately 68% of them detected once, and approximately 50% sits in the top ten. Source: PBMCs, taken after 24 months of ibrutinib treatment. These receptors were obtained from a human donor with chronic lymphocytic leukemia. Both conserved end residues are part of each CDR3. Each record gives: V gene, J gene, clone size, D gene, CDR3 DNA, CDR3 protein. D genes are given only for firm matches. Clone size is stated in some rows and not others, as once, few, many or a class when expanded.

V gene: TRBV7-2
J gene: TRBJ1-2
clone size: .
D gene: .
CDR3 DNA: TGTGCCAGCAGCTTAAACCGAGATAACTATGGCTACACCTTC
CDR3 protein: CASSLNRDNYGYTF

V gene: TRBV9
J gene: TRBJ2-5
clone size: .
D gene: .
CDR3 DNA: TGTGCCAGCAGCGTAGCCCTAGGGGCGGGGACCCAGTACTTC
CDR3 protein: CASSVALGAGTQYF

V gene: TRBV5-6
J gene: TRBJ2-3
clone size: few
D gene: .
CDR3 DNA: TGTGCCAGCAGTTTATTCCCCGGGACCGGTAGCACAGATACGCAGTATTTT
CDR3 protein: CASSLFPGTGSTDTQYF

V gene: TRBV2
J gene: TRBJ2-7
clone size: .
D gene: .
CDR3 DNA: TGTGCCAGCAGTGGTGGTGGGCAGTACTTC
CDR3 protein: CASSGGGQYF

V gene: TRBV29-1
J gene: TRBJ1-1
clone size: .
D gene: .
CDR3 DNA: TGCAGCGTTGAAGGTAAGCTAGGAATGAACACTGAAGCTTTCTTT
CDR3 protein: CSVEGKLGMNTEAFF

V gene: TRBV28
J gene: TRBJ2-7
clone size: .
D gene: .
CDR3 DNA: TGTGCCAGCAGTCCCGTCGCCGGATATTACGAGCAGTACTTC
CDR3 protein: CASSPVAGYYEQYF

V gene: TRBV28
J gene: TRBJ2-3
clone size: .
D gene: TRBD2
CDR3 DNA: TGTGCCAGCAGTCCTACTATAGCGGGGGGGCGACATACGCAGTATTTT
CDR3 protein: CASSPTIAGGRHTQYF

V gene: TRBV30
J gene: TRBJ1-5
clone size: .
D gene: TRBD1
CDR3 DNA: TGTGCCTGGGAGCAGGGGACAGGACAGCCCCAGCATTTT
CDR3 protein: CAWEQGTGQPQHF

V gene: TRBV28
J gene: TRBJ2-3
clone size: .
D gene: .
CDR3 DNA: TGTGCCAGCAGTTCCAACACAGATACGCAGTATTTT
CDR3 protein: CASSSNTDTQYF

V gene: TRBV7-2
J gene: TRBJ1-3
clone size: .
D gene: .
CDR3 DNA: TGTGCCAGTAAGGGGGGGTCTGGAAACACCATATATTTT
CDR3 protein: CASKGGSGNTIYF